The rows below give T cell receptor beta chains drawn from one sample of a study of cytomegalovirus exposure and HLA in healthy donors. Only in-frame clones appear in the TCRdb table, and some are missing; sequencing was by immunoSEQ multiplex PCR. This sample yields around 150,000 clones, of which about four fifths are seen a single time; 3.5% to 4.5% belongs to the top ten. Sequences were obtained from PBMCs. All receptors come from a human donor in good health. Both conserved end residues are part of each CDR3. The D gene is left open where the match is weak. Some rows have no size entry. The others give once, few or many, or a class for an expanded clone.

abundance	v_gene	d_gene	j_gene	CDR3nt	CDR3aa
.	TRBV6-5	.	TRBJ2-7	TGTGCCAGCAGCCCCGGGACACCCTACGAGCAGTACTTC	CASSPGTPYEQYF
.	TRBV6-5	.	TRBJ2-3	TGTGCCAGCAGTTGGAGGGATAGGCAGTATTTT	CASSWRDRQYF
.	TRBV20-1	.	TRBJ1-1	TGCAGTGCTAGAGCCGGGACAGAAGCTTTCTTT	CSARAGTEAFF
.	TRBV9	.	TRBJ2-3	TGTGCCAGCAGCGTGACTAGCACAGATACGCAGTATTTT	CASSVTSTDTQYF
.	TRBV14	TRBD1	TRBJ1-4	TGTGCCAGCAGCCAAGCTCCGGGACAGCCTAATGAAAAACTGTTTTTT	CASSQAPGQPNEKLFF
.	TRBV5-4	TRBD2	TRBJ2-1	TGTGCCAGCAGCTTGATGGTTAGCGGGGGGAATGAGCAGTTCTTC	CASSLMVSGGNEQFF
.	TRBV6-1	.	TRBJ1-2	TGTGCCACCTACTATGGCTACACCTTC	CATYYGYTF
.	TRBV5-4	TRBD1	TRBJ1-1	TGTGCCAGCAGCTTCCGGGACAGGCGGGAAGCTTTCTTT	CASSFRDRREAFF
.	TRBV7-9	TRBD1	TRBJ2-7	TGTGCCAGCAGATCCGACAGGGGTCAAATCGGCGAGCAGTACTTC	CASRSDRGQIGEQYF
.	TRBV29-1	TRBD1	TRBJ1-2	TGCAGCGTTGGGACAGGAGGAGCCTATGGCTACACCTTC	CSVGTGGAYGYTF
.	TRBV15	TRBD1	TRBJ2-5	TGTGCCACCAGCGGAAGACAGGGGCGATCCGAAGAGACCCAGTACTTC	CATSGRQGRSEETQYF
.	TRBV6-1	TRBD1	TRBJ1-1	TGTGCCAGCAGCATCTTCGGGACAGGGAACACTGAAGCTTTCTTT	CASSIFGTGNTEAFF
.	TRBV10-3	.	TRBJ1-2	TGTGCCATCAGGGACAGCTATGGCTACACCTTC	CAIRDSYGYTF
.	TRBV25-1	TRBD2	TRBJ2-5	TGTGCCAGCAGTCTGGCATTAGCGGGAGGGCCGGGAGAGACCCAGTACTTC	CASSLALAGGPGETQYF
.	TRBV5-1	TRBD2	TRBJ2-1	TGCGCCAGCAGCTCCCACCTAGCGGGGAACGAGCAGTTCTTC	CASSSHLAGNEQFF
.	TRBV6-1	TRBD2	TRBJ2-7	TGTGCCAGCAGTGAAGCAAGGACTAGCGGGGGGATCCCTTGGGAGCAGTACTTC	CASSEARTSGGIPWEQYF
.	TRBV7-2	TRBD1	TRBJ2-1	TGTGCCAGCAGCCCCCGGGACAGGGGGAGTGAGCAGTTCTTC	CASSPRDRGSEQFF
.	TRBV7-7	TRBD1	TRBJ2-1	TGTGCTAGCAGCGCCACCGGGACAGGGGGCTGGGATGAGCAGTTCTTC	CASSATGTGGWDEQFF
.	TRBV7-8	TRBD1	TRBJ2-1	TGTGCCAGCAGCGCTCGACAGGGGGAAAATGAGCAGTTCTTC	CASSARQGENEQFF
few	TRBV18	.	TRBJ2-6	TGTGCCAGCTCACTGGCAGGTGGATCTGGGGCCAACGTCCTGACTTTC	CASSLAGGSGANVLTF
.	TRBV4-1	.	TRBJ2-7	TGCGCCAGCAGCCAAGGTGAGGCCAGGGGAGTTGACGAGCAGTACTTC	CASSQGEARGVDEQYF
.	TRBV11-1	.	TRBJ2-2	TGTGCCAGCAGCCCGACAGGAGGGAACACCGGGGAGCTGTTTTTT	CASSPTGGNTGELFF
.	TRBV11-3	.	TRBJ2-1	TGTGCCAGCAGCCCACTAGGACCCGATAGCAATGAGCAGTTCTTC	CASSPLGPDSNEQFF
.	TRBV11-3	TRBD1	TRBJ2-7	TGTGCCAGCAGCTTGGACAGGGGGTACGAGCAGTACTTC	CASSLDRGYEQYF
once	TRBV10-1	.	TRBJ1-2	TGCGCCAGCAGTGAGTCGACAGGCTATGGCTACACCTTC	CASSESTGYGYTF
.	TRBV7-3	TRBD2	TRBJ2-1	TGTGCCAGCAGCTTAAACGCGGGGGAAGGGAATGAGCAGTTCTTC	CASSLNAGEGNEQFF
once	TRBV18	TRBD1	TRBJ1-1	TGTGCCAGCTCATCCCGGGACAGGGACACTGAAGCTTTCTTT	CASSSRDRDTEAFF
.	TRBV25-1	.	TRBJ1-3	TGTGCCAGCAGTGGAAACAGGGAAATAAACACCATATATTTT	CASSGNREINTIYF
.	TRBV28	TRBD2	TRBJ2-3	TGTGCCAGCAGTTTAAGCTCCGGACTAGCGGGGACGAGAAATACGCAGTATTTT	CASSLSSGLAGTRNTQYF
.	TRBV6-4	.	TRBJ2-7	TGTGCCAGCAGTGCCCCAACTTCCGAGCAGTACTTC	CASSAPTSEQYF
.	TRBV6-5	.	TRBJ2-1	TGTGCCAGCAGTTACTCCGGACTTAATGAGCAGTTCTTC	CASSYSGLNEQFF
.	TRBV28	TRBD2	TRBJ2-1	TGTGCCAGCAGTCCTAGCGGGAGTCACCCCGGGGATGAGCAGTTCTTC	CASSPSGSHPGDEQFF
.	TRBV5-1	TRBD1	TRBJ1-1	TGCGCCAGCAGCCCAAGGACAGGGCAAGACACTGAAGCTTTCTTT	CASSPRTGQDTEAFF
.	TRBV9	TRBD1	TRBJ2-5	TGTGCCAGCAGCAAGAGGGGGCATCAAGAGACCCAGTACTTC	CASSKRGHQETQYF
.	TRBV25-1	.	TRBJ2-2	TGTGCCAGCAGTCCGAATCAGGCCGGGGAGCTGTTTTTT	CASSPNQAGELFF
.	TRBV5-4	TRBD2	TRBJ2-5	TGTGCCAGCAGTTCCGGACTAGCGGGAGGAAGACAAGAGACCCAGTACTTC	CASSSGLAGGRQETQYF
once	TRBV5-1	.	TRBJ1-2	TGCGCCAGCAGCTTCGCGGACCGCGGGGGCTATGGCTACACCTTC	CASSFADRGGYGYTF
.	TRBV5-4	.	TRBJ2-7	TGTGCCAGCAGCTTGGTCGGGGGATCTGAGCAGTACTTC	CASSLVGGSEQYF
.	TRBV19	.	TRBJ1-5	TGTGCCAGTAGTATCGGGGGAGGGGGGGTCCGCAATCAGCCCCAGCATTTT	CASSIGGGGVRNQPQHF
once	TRBV6-1	.	TRBJ2-3	TGTGCCAGCAGGTACACAGATACGCAGTATTTT	CASRYTDTQYF
.	TRBV19	.	TRBJ1-4	TGTGCCAGTAGTATGCTGGACAGCAATGAAAAACTGTTTTTT	CASSMLDSNEKLFF
once	TRBV20-1	.	TRBJ2-1	TGCAGAAGGGACTCCCACAATGAGCAGTTCTTC	CRRDSHNEQFF
.	TRBV7-9	.	TRBJ1-2	TGTGCCAGCAGGAGACAGAACTATGGCTACACCTTC	CASRRQNYGYTF
.	TRBV28	.	TRBJ1-2	TGTGCCAGCACAATAAGGGGTAATGGCTACACCTTC	CASTIRGNGYTF
.	TRBV2	.	TRBJ1-1	TGTGCCAGCAGTGAACCGGGTAGGACTGAAGCTTTCTTT	CASSEPGRTEAFF
.	TRBV19	.	TRBJ1-1	TGTGCCAGTAGTATAGGGCAGGGAGGTACTGAAGCTTTCTTT	CASSIGQGGTEAFF
.	TRBV6-1	.	TRBJ2-1	TGTGCCAGCAAGCCGCGGACACTCTCCAATGAGCAGTTCTTC	CASKPRTLSNEQFF
.	TRBV13	TRBD1	TRBJ1-1	TGTGCCAGCAGCCCGTGGGACAGGGGGCCAGAGAACACTGAAGCTTTCTTT	CASSPWDRGPENTEAFF
.	TRBV7-2	TRBD2	TRBJ2-7	TGTGCCAGCAGCTTAGTTTCTTTGGGGCTAGCGGGATCCTACGAGCAGTACTTC	CASSLVSLGLAGSYEQYF
.	TRBV7-9	.	TRBJ2-2	TGTGCCAGCAGCCCCAGGGGGGTGGACACCGGGGAGCTGTTTTTT	CASSPRGVDTGELFF
.	TRBV29-1	TRBD2	TRBJ2-1	TGCAGCGCAGGGACTAGCGGTGACAATGAGCAGTTCTTC	CSAGTSGDNEQFF
.	TRBV2	.	TRBJ1-6	TGTGCCAGCAGTGAAGACAGGGTGCGATCACCCCTCCACTTT	CASSEDRVRSPLHF
.	TRBV11-3	.	TRBJ2-7	TGTGCCAGCAGCTTATGTAGGGGCGTCTACGAGCAGTACTTC	CASSLCRGVYEQYF